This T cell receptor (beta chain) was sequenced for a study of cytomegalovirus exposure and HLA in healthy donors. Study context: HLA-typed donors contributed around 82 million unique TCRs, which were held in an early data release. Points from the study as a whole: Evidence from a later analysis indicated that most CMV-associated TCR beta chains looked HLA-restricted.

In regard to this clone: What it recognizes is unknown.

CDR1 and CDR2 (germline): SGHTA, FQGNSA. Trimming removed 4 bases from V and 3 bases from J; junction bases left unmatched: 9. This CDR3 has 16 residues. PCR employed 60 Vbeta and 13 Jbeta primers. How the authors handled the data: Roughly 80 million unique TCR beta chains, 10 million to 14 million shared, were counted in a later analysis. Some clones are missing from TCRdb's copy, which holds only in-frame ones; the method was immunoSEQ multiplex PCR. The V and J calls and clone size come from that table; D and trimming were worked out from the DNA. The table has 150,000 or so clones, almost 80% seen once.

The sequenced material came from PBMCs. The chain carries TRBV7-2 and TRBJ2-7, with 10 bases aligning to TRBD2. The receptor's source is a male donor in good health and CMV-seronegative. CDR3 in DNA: TGTGCCAGCAGCTCCAGACTAGCGGGCCGCCACTACGAGCAGTACTTC. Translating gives CASSSRLAGRHYEQYF. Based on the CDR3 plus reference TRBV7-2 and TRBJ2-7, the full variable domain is GAGVSQSPSNKVTEKGKDVELRCDPISGHTALYWYRQSLGQGLEFLIYFQGNSAPDKSGLPSDRFSAERTGGSVSTLTIQRTQQEDSAVYLCASSSRLAGRHYEQYFGPGTRLTVT.